What follows are 18 T cell receptor beta chains derived from one specimen sequenced in a study of cytotoxic CD8 clonotypes in ibrutinib-treated CLL. The method was immunoSEQ multiplex PCR; TCRdb's version includes in-frame clones alone and lacks a portion of them. The sample includes thousands of clones, roughly 55% of them seen just once. This specimen consisted of PBMCs, obtained before ibrutinib treatment. These receptors all come from a human donor with chronic lymphocytic leukemia.

This CDR3 reads CSVTPGTDTQYF. CDR3 nucleotide sequence: TGCAGCGTTACTCCGGGCACAGATACGCAGTATTTT. This chain links TRBV29-1 with TRBJ2-3; D remains unclear. This CDR3 has 12 amino acids. The V gene lost 5 bases and the J gene lost 1 base, with 7 bases spanning the gap. Germline V CDR1 and CDR2: SQVTM, ANQGSEA.

A few counts support this clone. CDR3 region: CASSQDLAAGVGGYTF. For the CDR3, the DNA is TGTGCCAGCAGCCAAGATCTCGCCGCGGGAGTAGGCGGCTACACCTTC. The chain employs TRBV14 and TRBJ1-2; D remains ambiguous. CDR1 and CDR2 (germline): SGHDN, FVKESK. V was pared by 0 bases and J by 8 bases, with 19 bases between. The CDR3 is 16 amino acids.

The rearrangement joins TRBV6-5 to TRBJ1-6; D is ambiguous. Trimming removed 2 bases at V and 0 bases at J, with 5 bases between. Per germline, CDR1 MNHEY and CDR2 SVGAGI. This CDR3 is 15 amino acids long. The CDR3 region has the DNA TGTGCCAGCAGTTACGGCCTCTCCTATAATTCACCCCTCCACTTT. Translating it yields CASSYGLSYNSPLHF.

This chain links TRBV5-1 with TRBJ2-7; D is possibly TRBD1 (6 bases). Deletions cut 1 base from V and 6 bases from J, with 14 bases between. This CDR3 is built from 14 residues. The germline gives CDR1 SGHRS, CDR2 YFSETQ. CDR3 sequence: CASSLSPGVGEQYF. Here the CDR3 DNA reads TGCGCCAGCAGCTTGTCCCCAGGGGTCGGCGAGCAGTACTTC.

The CDR3 spells CASSLYRSSYNEQFF. The CDR3 DNA follows: TGTGCCAGCAGCTTATATCGCAGCTCCTACAATGAGCAGTTCTTC. V gene TRBV7-8 combines with J gene TRBJ2-1; unclear D gene. Germline CDR1 and CDR2: SGHVS and FQNEAQ. V was shortened by 2 bases and J by 0 bases, with 8 bases between the two germline ends. The CDR3 is made up of 15 amino acids.

This clone was recorded a few times. The chain carries TRBV18 and TRBJ1-3, with D possibly being TRBD1 (6 bases). The CDR3 covers 15 residues. Germline CDR1 and CDR2: KGHSH and LQKENI. The ends were cut back, 1 base at V and 5 bases at J, with 12 bases in the middle. CDR3 nucleotides: TGTGCCAGCTCACCACAGGACAGTGGGAGAAACACCATATATTTT. Residues: CASSPQDSGRNTIYF.

The rearrangement joins TRBV2 to TRBJ1-1; D is perhaps TRBD1 (6 bases). The V end was cut by 2 bases, the J end by 5 bases, with 15 bases between. CDR3 length equals 15 residues. The germline V gene has CDR1 SNHLY and CDR2 FYNNEI. CDR3 coding DNA: TGTGCCAGCAGTGAAAGGGATACAGGGAGGACTGAAGCTTTCTTT. Protein: CASSERDTGRTEAFF. The variable domain in full, with the rest retrieved from reference TRBV2 and TRBJ1-1, is EPEVTQTPSHQVTQMGQEVILRCVPISNHLYFYWYRQILGQKVEFLVSFYNNEISEKSEIFDDQFSVERPDGSNFTLKIRSTKLEDSAMYFCASSERDTGRTEAFFGQGTRLTVV.

The rearrangement links TRBV5-6 to TRBJ2-7; D gene uncertain. Per germline, CDR1 SGHDT and CDR2 YYEEEE. V was pared by 4 bases and J by 6 bases, with 11 bases between. CDR3 length: 12 amino acids. Here the CDR3 reads CASSGNSVEQYF. The CDR3 DNA is TGTGCCAGCAGCGGGAATTCCGTCGAGCAGTACTTC.

The gene calls are TRBV7-2 and TRBJ2-7; D ambiguous. The CDR3 loop spans 12 amino acids. Trimming removed 5 bases at V and 0 bases at J, with 5 bases between. From germline, CDR1 is SGHTA and CDR2 FQGNSA. The CDR3 sequence: CASSLSSYEQYF. In DNA, the CDR3 is TGTGCCAGCAGCCTGAGCTCCTACGAGCAGTACTTC.

This clone was detected only a few times. The rearrangement joins TRBV2 to TRBJ2-2, with 8 bases identical to TRBD1. Germline CDR1 is SNHLY and CDR2 is FYNNEI. CDR3 length: 12 amino acids. Germline trimming cut 6 bases from V and 6 bases from J; bases unmatched to any gene: 0. The chain's CDR3 is CASRTGAGELFF. The CDR3 region has the DNA TGTGCCAGCAGGACAGGGGCCGGGGAGCTGTTTTTT.

This chain joins TRBV18 and TRBJ2-5; no firm D call. Germline loops: CDR1 KGHSH, CDR2 LQKENI. Deletions cut 6 bases from V and 5 bases from J, with 13 bases between. The CDR3 has 13 residues. The CDR3 DNA sequence: TGTGCCAGCTCCGCACAGATTGCGGAGACCCAGTACTTC. It specifies CASSAQIAETQYF.

The chain joins TRBV7-6 to TRBJ2-7, with a tentative D call TRBD1 (5 bases). Germline V gene sequence: CDR1 SGHVS, CDR2 FNYEAQ. V was shortened by 5 bases and J by 4 bases, with 12 bases between the two germline ends. This CDR3 region has 13 residues. The CDR3 region has the DNA TGTGCCAGCAGCCCTATCCCAGGGTACGAGCAGTACTTC. Its protein is CASSPIPGYEQYF.

This chain links TRBV5-4 with TRBJ2-1; 11 bases are shared with TRBD1. CDR3 length: 16 residues. Trimming removed 4 bases from V and 3 bases from J; junction bases left unmatched: 6. Germline-derived CDR1 and CDR2 are SGHNT and YYREEE (reference sequence). DNA for the CDR3: TGTGCCAGCAGCGGTGGACAGGGGGCTTACTACAATGAGCAGTTCTTC. Protein product: CASSGGQGAYYNEQFF. Together with reference TRBV5-4 and TRBJ2-1, the CDR3 gives the full variable domain: ETGVTQSPTHLIKTRGQQVTLRCSSQSGHNTVSWYQQALGQGPQFIFQYYREEENGRGNFPPRFSGLQFPNYSSELNVNALELDDSALYLCASSGGQGAYYNEQFFGPGTRLTVL.

This chain links TRBV27 with TRBJ2-7; TRBD2 aligns across 12 bases. The ends lost 5 bases at V and 2 bases at J; junction bases unmatched: 13. Per the germline V gene, CDR1 is MNHEY and CDR2 is SMNVEV (reference sequence). This CDR3 contains 18 residues. The CDR3 DNA is TGTGCCAGCAGTCCCATCCTAGCGGGAGGGCCCCCGACCTACGAGCAGTACTTC. Its translation is CASSPILAGGPPTYEQYF.

The gene calls are TRBV27 and TRBJ2-2, with 7 bases identical to TRBD2. The ends lost 6 bases at V and 6 bases at J; junction bases unmatched: 7. This CDR3 comprises 14 residues. Looked up from germline, CDR1 is MNHEY and CDR2 is SMNVEV (reference sequence). The CDR3 reads CASRGGRFAGELFF. The CDR3 region has the DNA TGTGCCAGCAGGGGCGGGAGATTCGCCGGGGAGCTGTTTTTT.

This clone was recorded a few times. The chain employs TRBV5-3 and TRBJ2-7, with D possibly matching TRBD1 (6 bases). TRBV5-3 is an open reading frame, and its role is uncertain. V was shortened by 4 bases and J by 3 bases, with 20 bases between the two germline ends. The CDR3 sequence is 16 residues long. The CDR3 bases are TGTGCCAGAAGCAAAGATCCGGGACAAAGGGTCTACGAGCAGTACTTC. The encoded protein is CARSKDPGQRVYEQYF.

This chain uses TRBV28 with TRBJ1-5; possibly TRBD1 for D (6 bases). The germline V gene has CDR1 MDHEN and CDR2 SYDVKM. The V end was cut by 5 bases, the J end by 6 bases, with 14 bases between. This CDR3 comprises 14 residues. The CDR3 region has the DNA TGTGCCAGCAGTGATAGTCAGGGGCCTCAGCCCCAGCATTTT. It is translated as CASSDSQGPQPQHF.

The chain employs TRBV2 and TRBJ1-2, with D perhaps TRBD1 (5 bases). Trimming pared 3 bases from V and 3 bases from J, leaving 14 bases between. Per the germline V gene, CDR1 is SNHLY and CDR2 is FYNNEI. CDR3 length: 15 amino acids. CDR3 in amino acids: CASSDFGTFDYGYTF. CDR3 nucleotides: TGTGCCAGCAGTGATTTTGGGACCTTTGACTATGGCTACACCTTC.